These T cell receptor beta chains were read from a single sample in a study of CD8+ T cells in alopecia areata. Profiled with immunoSEQ multiplex PCR; TCRdb holds only in-frame clones, not every one. The top ten hold about 10% of the sample, which has over 150,000 clones, approximately 53% seen once. Specimen: CD8+ T cells sorted from blood, collected at week 24, from a patient treated with tofacitinib. These receptors all stem from a human donor with alopecia areata. Both conserved end residues are part of each CDR3. Size is omitted from some rows. Given values are once, few, many or a class for expanded clones.

V	size	J	CDR3
TRBV11-2	-	TRBJ2-3	CASSLPYRSSTDTQYF
TRBV7-8	-	TRBJ2-7	CASSLATHFSGEQYF
TRBV29-1	-	TRBJ1-2	CSVDLGTAYGYTF
TRBV19	few	TRBJ2-5	CASSIDGETQYF
TRBV30	-	TRBJ1-1	CAWSPTHGTEAFF
TRBV2	few	TRBJ1-5	CASHQGPASRQPQHF
TRBV6-5	-	TRBJ1-1	CASSYAGATEAFF
TRBV29-1	few	TRBJ2-5	CSVIGAEETQYF
TRBV6-5	-	TRBJ2-7	CASSYDPAYEQYF
TRBV4-1	-	TRBJ2-3	CASSQEISGISTDTQYF
TRBV7-9	few	TRBJ1-1	CASSFFPTQGEEQAFF
TRBV19	-	TRBJ2-2	CASSPGLAVDTGELFF
TRBV11-1	few	TRBJ2-2	CASSFNGDPTGELFF
TRBV19	-	TRBJ2-3	CASSMGGGSTDTQYF
TRBV2	few	TRBJ1-5	CASSEVGFPNQPQHF
TRBV30	-	TRBJ1-2	CAWTPGTGYGYTF
TRBV7-8	-	TRBJ1-1	CASRETVGIMNTEAFF